The 3 T cell receptor beta chains below come from one sample, sequenced in a study of T cells in Graves' hyperthyroidism and ophthalmopathy. Amplification yielded TCR beta CDR3 regions, with RNA transcripts as the source. With the HTBI primer set, the TCR CDR3 went through a first round of RT-PCR. TCRdb re-called the multiplex PCR reads with MiXCR, one entry per CDR3 protein. Of about 600,000 distinct CDR3 sequences listed, more than 15% are singletons. Specimen: blood. The receptors here all came from a woman aged 40-49 years with Graves' ophthalmopathy.

This clonotype was counted only a few times. The V call is TRBV18, the J call TRBJ2-7; D perhaps matches TRBD2 (5 bases). The CDR3 is 14 amino acids. Germline-derived CDR1 and CDR2 are KGHSH and LQKENI. V lost 3 bases and J lost 5, with 14 bases in between. CDR3 bases: TGTGCCAGCTCACCGGCTAGCCTTGGGCACGAGCAGTACTTC. This encodes CASSPASLGHEQYF. The variable domain in full, with the rest retrieved from reference TRBV18 and TRBJ2-7, is NAGVMQNPRHLVRRRGQEARLRCSPMKGHSHVYWYRQLPEEGLKFMVYLQKENIIDESGMPKERFSAEFPKEGPSILRIQQVVRGDSAAYFCASSPASLGHEQYFGPGTRLTVT.

This clonotype occurred many times. The CDR3 nucleotides read TGTGCCAGCAGCTTTTGGGTGAACACTGAAGCTTTCTTT. Residues: CASSFWVNTEAFF. V is TRBV7-8 and J is TRBJ1-1; no clear D. The CDR3 is made up of 13 amino acids. V gave up 3 bases and J gave up 0 bases, with 5 bases separating them. Germline values: CDR1 SGHVS, CDR2 FQNEAQ.

This clonotype has at least ten counts. J is TRBJ1-3 and V is TRBV30; no clear D gene. V was shortened by 7 bases and J by 0 bases, with 10 bases between the two germline ends. CDR3 length: 13 residues. Germline-derived CDR1 and CDR2 are GTSNPN and SVGIG (reference sequence). CDR3 nucleotides: TGTGCCTCCGGAAGGTCCTCTGGAAACACCATATATTTT. Amino acids: CASGRSSGNTIYF.